This TCR beta chain was recovered during a study of blood T cell repertoires in COVID-19. Looking at the study overall: The United States, Italy and Spain supplied acute and convalescent COVID-19 samples.

The CDR3 spans 14 residues. Germline V gene lookup returns CDR1 SGHVS and CDR2 FNYEAQ. Clones were sequenced by immunoSEQ multiplex PCR, and TCRdb holds only the in-frame ones, with some missing. The data show nearly 200,000 clones, with less than 90% seen just once and about 20% held by the top ten. V usage is TRBV7-6 and J usage is TRBJ2-2; tentatively, D is TRBD2 (5 bases). The source of this sequence is a human donor in a cohort sampled during active COVID-19. The sequencing input was peripheral blood. CDR3 coding DNA: TGTGCAGCTGGGCCGGGATTTGTTTCCGGGGAGCTGTTTTTT. It is translated as CAAGPGFVSGELFF.